This T cell receptor (beta chain) stems from a study of cytomegalovirus exposure and HLA in healthy donors. Study background: There were around 100 million unique TCR beta sequences, drawn from around 180 million T cells, in an earlier analysis.

Primers: 60 Vbeta forward and 13 Jbeta reverse. Measured with immunoSEQ multiplex PCR; TCRdb has only the in-frame clones, and not every one. This repertoire shows about 200,000 clones, around 81% found once; its top ten account for approximately 2.1%. Germline CDR1 reads MNHEY; CDR2 reads SVGAGI. CDR3 size: 13 residues. V shed 2 bases and J shed 3 bases, with 8 bases lying between them. The rearrangement uses TRBV6-5 and TRBJ2-7; the D is unclear. This receptor was obtained from a man aged 25 to 40 in good health and CMV-seronegative. What was sequenced was PBMCs. CDR3 sequence reads: CASSYGSDYEQYF. The CDR3 DNA reads TGTGCCAGCAGTTACGGCTCAGACTACGAGCAGTACTTC.